This paragraph covers one TCR beta chain sequence. V lost 2 bases and J lost 4; bases outside the gene matches: 5. CDR1 and CDR2 from the germline V gene are SGHKS and YYEKEE (reference sequence). CDR3 length equals 15 residues. This entry belongs to a study of blood T cell repertoires in COVID-19. Study-level information: Specimens from acute and convalescent COVID-19 originated in the United States, Italy and Spain. Sources were T cells, B-cell-depleted T cells, or PBMCs; the material itself was cDNA or gDNA.

Study processing details: Using reference gene primer amplification, nucleated cell counts were estimated. Sequencing used immunoSEQ multiplex PCR; TCRdb keeps in-frame clones, though not all of them. V and J calls and clone size come straight from that table; D and trimming were deduced from the DNA. This sample has under 200,000 clones, with about 80% found just once. This sequence joins TRBV5-5 and TRBJ1-4, with TRBD1 identical over 7 bases. The sequence was collected from a man in his 70s with active or convalescent COVID-19. The material sequenced was peripheral blood. DNA for the CDR3: TGTGCCAGCAGCTTAGGACAGGTTCTTAATGAAAAACTGTTTTTT. Translated: CASSLGQVLNEKLFF.